Each of the 5 T cell receptor beta chains below was sequenced from the same sample in a study of T cell responses to AZD1222 COVID-19 vaccine. Sequenced by immunoSEQ multiplex PCR; TCRdb stores in-frame clones only, minus some. Among tens of thousands of clones listed, 80% to 90% were seen once. The sequenced sample was peripheral blood, obtained 28 days after the second AZD1222 dose. The receptors derive from an adult who received the AZD1222 COVID-19 vaccine.

This chain connects TRBV9 to TRBJ1-5; D is ambiguous. CDR1 is SGDLS and CDR2 is YYNGEE in the germline V gene. The CDR3 runs 15 residues. The V gene lost 0 bases and the J gene lost 6 bases, with 13 bases spanning the gap. The CDR3 sequence is CASSVGGGRGQPQHF. CDR3 coding DNA: TGTGCCAGCAGCGTAGGAGGAGGTCGGGGTCAGCCCCAGCATTTT.

This clone was picked up a small number of times. The chain employs TRBV6-4 and TRBJ2-3, with 7 bases lining up with TRBD2. Germline values: CDR1 MRHNA, CDR2 SNTAGT. Trimming cost V 4 bases and J 2 bases; bases outside gene matches: 3. This CDR3 is built from 14 residues. DNA for the CDR3: TGTGCCAGCAGTGGAGGGAGGGTCACAGATACGCAGTATTTT. Residues: CASSGGRVTDTQYF.

The rearrangement uses TRBV6-5 and TRBJ2-7; possible D gene TRBD2, 5 bases. Germline V gene data show CDR1 as MNHEY and CDR2 as SVGAGI. The CDR3 is 13 residues long. Trimming took off 5 bases at V and 6 bases at J, with 14 bases between the two ends. The CDR3 region is CASSPGLLGEQYF. For the CDR3, the DNA is TGTGCCAGCAGTCCCGGACTCCTTGGCGAGCAGTACTTC.

The rearrangement joins TRBV7-2 to TRBJ2-3; D possibly corresponds to TRBD2 (6 bases). The ends were cut back, 6 bases at V and 3 bases at J, with 16 bases in the middle. The CDR3 extends over 15 amino acids. CDR1 SGHTA and CDR2 FQGNSA come from the germline V gene. In nucleotides, the CDR3 is TGTGCCAGCAGTCTGGACTATGGCCCTACAGATACGCAGTATTTT. Translating it yields CASSLDYGPTDTQYF.

CDR3 nucleotides: TGTGCCAGCAGTGAATCGACTAGCACCTTGGTGACCCAGTACTTC. As protein: CASSESTSTLVTQYF. This chain links TRBV2 with TRBJ2-5; 7 nucleotides agree with TRBD2. The J segment lost 7 bases and the V segment lost 2 bases, leaving 10 bases of the junction unmatched. The CDR3 runs 15 residues. Germline CDR1 is SNHLY and CDR2 is FYNNEI.